The source of this T cell receptor beta chain is a study of vaccination effects on CD4 cells after COVID-19. Repertoires were generated with immunoSEQ multiplex PCR, while TCRdb's copy carries only in-frame clones and drops some. The sample has over 50,000 clones; around 81% are singletons. This clone was counted a few times. The antigen is undetermined. The sample carries other DNA sequences with the same CDR3. Before sequencing, viral peptide pools were used by the ViraFEST assay to expand antigen-specific CD4+ T cells. Investigators separated out CD4+ T cells once approximately 9 days of culture had passed. Recipients of the vaccine had no prior SARS-CoV-2 infection and negative nucleocapsid antibodies. The CDR3 has 14 amino acids. With 3 bases removed from V and 0 bases from J, the gap between germline ends came to 6 bases. Germline V CDR1 and CDR2: SNHLY, FYNNEI.

The specimen comprised CD4+ T cells from PBMCs cultured with HCoV-229E spike peptides, sampled before COVID-19 vaccination. The origin of this receptor is a human donor who received a COVID-19 vaccine. The rearrangement links TRBV2 to TRBJ1-3; no clear D. The chain's CDR3 is CASSDRSSGNTIYF. In DNA form, the CDR3 reads TGTGCCAGCAGTGACAGGAGCTCTGGAAACACCATATATTTT.